The present entry profiles one TCR beta chain with its context. The sample holds other DNA sequences that translate to the same CDR3. Germline CDR1 is GTSNPN and CDR2 is SVGIG (reference sequence). The CDR3 spans 13 residues. Trimming took 1 base from V and 7 from J, leaving 11 bases between them. Original processing methods: Nucleated cell counts were estimated from reference gene primer amplification. Assay used: immunoSEQ multiplex PCR; TCRdb lists only in-frame clones, some missing. D and trimming were read from the DNA, whereas the V and J calls and clone size are those reported in that table. The sample has over 250,000 clones, approximately 85% seen once. These data originate in a study of blood T cell repertoires in COVID-19. Overall study: Samples representing acute and convalescent COVID-19 were sourced from the United States, Italy and Spain. T cells, B-cell-depleted T cells, or PBMCs provided the cDNA or gDNA that served as material.

This sequence joins TRBV30 and TRBJ1-5; D perhaps matches TRBD1 (5 bases). This TCR was sampled from a man aged 50-59 years with active or convalescent COVID-19. Source material: peripheral blood. CDR3 protein: CAWSGGRNQPQHF. Here the CDR3 DNA reads TGTGCCTGGAGTGGGGGCAGGAACCAGCCCCAGCATTTT. The full variable domain, rest sourced from reference TRBV30 and TRBJ1-5, is SQTIHQWPATLVQPVGSPLSLECTVEGTSNPNLYWYRQAAGRGLQLLFYSVGIGQISSEVPQNLSASRPQDRQFILSSKKLLLSDSGFYLCAWSGGRNQPQHFGDGTRLSIL.